Reported below is one T cell receptor beta chain. These data are taken from a study of T cell changes during pregnancy in multiple sclerosis. The protocol was immunoSEQ multiplex PCR, while the TCRdb copy is restricted to in-frame clones and leaves out a portion. The table records about 69,000 clones, about 85% of them present only once. The CDR3 spans 13 residues. Germline assignment: CDR1 MNHEY and CDR2 SMNVEV (reference sequence). V shed 10 bases and J 4 bases; nucleotides not matched to a gene: 10. The source material was peripheral blood, sampled before pregnancy. The receptor was isolated from a female donor with multiple sclerosis, enrolled in a pregnancy study. The gene calls are TRBV27 and TRBJ2-7, with TRBD1 matching over 7 bases. The CDR3 sequence: CATSRQGRYEQYF. The CDR3 nucleotides are TGTGCCACCAGCCGACAGGGACGGTACGAGCAGTACTTC.